The 20 T cell receptor beta chains given below trace back to one sample, sequenced in a study of T cell clonotyping in hematopoietic cell transplantation. Repertoires were generated with immunoSEQ multiplex PCR, while TCRdb's copy carries only in-frame clones and drops some. This sample yields 25,000 to 35,000 clones, of which around 70% are seen a single time; less than 6.5% belongs to the top ten. The time point: recipient sample about 28 days before transplant, after cytoreduction. The sequenced sample was peripheral blood mononuclear cells, obtained before stem cell transplant. These receptors originate from a man aged 45 to 65 with myelodysplastic syndrome. Some clones in this sample may be carry-over from other donors' samples.

V gene TRBV6-5 combines with J gene TRBJ2-5, with a possible D match to TRBD1 (5 bases). Germline V lookup: CDR1 MNHEY, CDR2 SVGAGI. V was shortened by 0 bases and J by 2 bases, with 10 bases between the two germline ends. CDR3 length: 15 residues. CDR3 protein: CASSYSGRDQETQYF. In DNA, the CDR3 is TGTGCCAGCAGTTACTCAGGCAGGGATCAAGAGACCCAGTACTTC.

This clone has more than one count but fewer than ten. Other nucleotide sequences from this sample produce the same CDR3. V usage is TRBV9 and J usage is TRBJ2-7; no reliable D call. V gave up 0 bases and J gave up 2 bases, with 9 bases separating them. The CDR3 contains 14 residues. Germline V lookup: CDR1 SGDLS, CDR2 YYNGEE. CDR3 loop: CASSVGAVPYEQYF. In DNA form, the CDR3 reads TGTGCCAGCAGCGTAGGGGCCGTACCCTACGAGCAGTACTTC.

J is TRBJ1-4 and V is TRBV25-1; the D gene is possibly TRBD1 (6 bases). The germline gives CDR1 MGHDK, CDR2 SYGVNS. CDR3 length equals 17 residues. V was clipped by 0 bases and J by 7 bases, with 18 bases between them. The CDR3 is CASSEYRGYGASEKLFF. In DNA form, the CDR3 reads TGTGCCAGCAGTGAATATAGGGGGTACGGGGCTAGTGAAAAACTGTTTTTT.

V is TRBV2 and J is TRBJ1-1; no definite D call. Germline CDR1 SNHLY, CDR2 FYNNEI. The CDR3 loop spans 14 amino acids. V lost 7 bases, J lost 0 bases, and 12 bases lay in between. The CDR3 coding sequence is TGTGCCAGCACCGTCGGACGGTTGAACACTGAAGCTTTCTTT. It yields the protein CASTVGRLNTEAFF.

V usage is TRBV27 and J usage is TRBJ2-5, with 9 bases matching TRBD1. The ends lost 4 bases at V and 3 bases at J; junction bases unmatched: 3. Germline V gene data show CDR1 as MNHEY and CDR2 as SMNVEV (reference sequence). The CDR3 has 14 amino acids. CDR3 bases: TGTGCCAGCAGTTCTTGGACAGGGGAAGAGACCCAGTACTTC. Amino acid sequence: CASSSWTGEETQYF.

Written as DNA, the CDR3 is TGCGCCAGCAGGAACAGGGCGAAGAACACTGAAGCTTTCTTT. Protein product: CASRNRAKNTEAFF. The chain is built from TRBV4-1 and TRBJ1-1; possibly TRBD1 for D (6 bases). The CDR3 runs 14 residues. Germline lookup yields CDR1 MGHRA and CDR2 YSYEKL. Trimming took off 6 bases at V and 1 base at J, with 12 bases between the two ends.

The chain uses TRBV19 and TRBJ1-2; D not certain. Germline loops: CDR1 LNHDA, CDR2 SQIVND (reference sequence). The CDR3 has 15 residues. The ends were cut back, 1 base at V and 6 bases at J, with 15 bases in the middle. The CDR3 sequence: CASSIGTWAAHGYTF. CDR3 coding DNA: TGTGCCAGTAGTATAGGCACGTGGGCGGCCCATGGCTACACCTTC.

This chain links TRBV20-1 with TRBJ1-1; possibly TRBD1 for D (5 bases). Looked up from germline, CDR1 is DFQATT and CDR2 is SNEGSKA (reference sequence). Deletions cut 4 bases from V and 11 bases from J, with 11 bases between. The CDR3 covers 10 residues. CDR3: CSAIARAAFF. As DNA, the CDR3 is TGCAGTGCTATAGCCAGGGCCGCTTTCTTT.

The rearrangement joins TRBV6-5 to TRBJ1-2; perhaps TRBD1 as D (5 bases). V lost 2 bases to trimming and J lost 2 bases, with 6 bases between them. CDR3 length: 13 amino acids. Germline V lookup: CDR1 MNHEY, CDR2 SVGAGI. CDR3 amino acids: CASSYDRNYGYTF. CDR3 in DNA: TGTGCCAGCAGTTACGACAGAAACTATGGCTACACCTTC.

A single count supports this clone. The same CDR3 also results from other DNA sequences found in this sample. CDR3 in DNA: TGTGCCAGCAGCGTGGACGGCTACAATGAGCAGTTCTTC. Its translation is CASSVDGYNEQFF. The V gene is TRBV9, the J gene TRBJ2-1; D unresolved. Per germline, CDR1 SGDLS and CDR2 YYNGEE. V was shortened by 2 bases and J by 3 bases, with 6 bases between the two germline ends. The CDR3 covers 13 residues. Full variable domain (missing parts from reference TRBV9 and TRBJ2-1): DSGVTQTPKHLITATGQRVTLRCSPRSGDLSVYWYQQSLDQGLQFLIQYYNGEERAKGNILERFSAQQFPDLHSELNLSSLELGDSALYFCASSVDGYNEQFFGPGTRLTVL.

The J gene is TRBJ1-5, the V gene TRBV2, with 8 bases matching TRBD1. From germline, CDR1 is SNHLY and CDR2 FYNNEI. Trimming at V came to 3 bases and at J to 4 bases, leaving 5 bases not matched to a gene. There are 15 residues in the CDR3. This CDR3 is CASSETGVNNQPQHF. The CDR3 DNA is TGTGCCAGCAGTGAGACAGGGGTCAATAATCAGCCCCAGCATTTT.

V usage is TRBV6-1 and J usage is TRBJ1-1; D uncertain. The germline CDR1 and CDR2 sequences are MNHNS and SASEGT. Trimming removed 6 bases from V and 0 bases from J, with 8 bases in between. The CDR3 consists of 13 residues. This CDR3 reads CASSVTLNTEAFF. In nucleotides, the CDR3 is TGTGCCAGCAGCGTCACTTTGAACACTGAAGCTTTCTTT.

The chain joins TRBV19 to TRBJ2-1; D may be TRBD2 (6 bases). This CDR3 contains 14 residues. Looked up from germline, CDR1 is LNHDA and CDR2 is SQIVND (reference sequence). The V and J ends lost 3 bases and 9 bases respectively, with 15 bases between them. CDR3 sequence: CASSMNLAMGEQFF. In DNA form, the CDR3 reads TGTGCCAGTAGTATGAATCTAGCGATGGGTGAGCAGTTCTTC.

This clone showed up just a few times. The chain employs TRBV7-2 and TRBJ2-7, with D tentatively TRBD2 (6 bases). Germline V lookup: CDR1 SGHTA, CDR2 FQGNSA. Between the trimmed V and J ends, which lost 3 bases and 0 bases, there was a span of 9 bases. CDR3 size: 14 residues. The CDR3 region is CASSLGLHSYEQYF. The CDR3 DNA reads TGTGCCAGCAGCTTGGGACTGCACTCCTACGAGCAGTACTTC.

The V gene is TRBV7-2, the J gene TRBJ1-5; no clear D. Germline V gene sequence: CDR1 SGHTA, CDR2 FQGNSA. Trimming pared 1 base from V and 1 base from J, leaving 11 bases between. There are 16 residues in the CDR3. CDR3 coding DNA: TGTGCCAGCAGCTTAGGGGCCGGGAGAAGCAATCAGCCCCAGCATTTT. Translation gives CASSLGAGRSNQPQHF.

This clone has only one observation. This chain links TRBV29-1 with TRBJ1-2; D may be TRBD1 (5 bases). V lost 3 bases and J lost 4, with 18 bases in between. The CDR3 extends over 15 amino acids. CDR1 SQVTM and CDR2 ANQGSEA come from the germline V gene. The DNA of the CDR3 is TGCAGCGTTGATACTGCTCAGGGAGAGGGCTATGGCTACACCTTC. Its translation: CSVDTAQGEGYGYTF.

This clone appeared once. The chain links TRBV19 to TRBJ2-7; 7 nucleotides match TRBD1. This CDR3 comprises 12 residues. The V and J ends lost 8 bases and 2 bases, in that order; junction bases with no gene match: 3. Germline values: CDR1 LNHDA, CDR2 SQIVND (reference sequence). CDR3 sequence reads: CASRQGPYEQYF. CDR3 DNA: TGTGCCAGTCGACAGGGACCCTACGAGCAGTACTTC.

The chain recombines TRBV13 with TRBJ2-7; 8 nucleotides match TRBD1. The CDR3 covers 14 residues. Losses at the gene ends were 7 bases for V and 2 bases for J; bases not matched to a gene: 7. The V gene's germline CDR1 is PRHDT and CDR2 FYEKMQ (reference sequence). The CDR3 nucleotides are TGTGCCAGCACCCGGACAGGGATGACCTACGAGCAGTACTTC. This gives the protein CASTRTGMTYEQYF.

This chain connects TRBV6-1 to TRBJ1-2; tentatively, D is TRBD1 (6 bases). The CDR3 loop spans 13 amino acids. V shed 6 bases and J shed 2 bases, with 10 bases lying between them. Germline V lookup: CDR1 MNHNS, CDR2 SASEGT. The CDR3 DNA reads as TGTGCCAGCAGCCTACAGGGAAACTATGGCTACACCTTC. It codes for CASSLQGNYGYTF.

This clone has only a few counts. The chain carries TRBV2 and TRBJ1-1; D is possibly TRBD1 (5 bases). The germline gives CDR1 SNHLY, CDR2 FYNNEI. With 8 bases removed from V and 2 bases from J, the gap between germline ends came to 15 bases. The CDR3 runs to 14 residues. The CDR3 reads CASGGEGINTEAFF. The CDR3 nucleotides read TGTGCCAGCGGTGGGGAGGGGATTAACACTGAAGCTTTCTTT.